A single sample gave rise to the 20 T cell receptor beta chains below, sequenced in a study of CD8 T cells in ankylosing spondylitis. TCRdb redid the calling of the 5' RACE reads with MiXCR, one entry per CDR3 protein. Of 250,000 to 350,000 distinct CDR3 sequences in the sample, around 20% were seen once. The specimen was blood, either unsorted or a sorted T cell fraction (not recorded which). The origin of the receptors is a male donor with ankylosing spondylitis or in good health (not recorded which).

This clonotype has more than one count but fewer than ten. The J gene is TRBJ1-5, the V gene TRBV24-1, with unresolved D. The CDR3 runs 15 residues. Germline CDR1 and CDR2: KGHDR and SFDVKD. Deletions cut 2 bases from V and 6 bases from J, with 13 bases between. Here the CDR3 reads CATSDYREEGQPQHF. The CDR3 DNA is TGTGCCACCAGTGATTACCGAGAGGAGGGTCAGCCCCAGCATTTT.

The V and J genes are TRBV5-1 and TRBJ2-2; TRBD2 matches 14 bases. The germline CDR1 and CDR2 sequences are SGHRS and YFSETQ. Trimming removed 4 bases from V and 6 bases from J; junction bases left unmatched: 14. This CDR3 is 19 amino acids long. CDR3 nucleotide sequence: TGCGCCAGCAGCACATCCGGGACTAGCGGGAGACTGCTTGCCGGGGAGCTGTTTTTT. It encodes CASSTSGTSGRLLAGELFF.

A few counts support this clonotype. J is TRBJ2-3 and V is TRBV15, with TRBD2 matching over 7 bases. CDR1 and CDR2 from the germline V gene are LNHNV and YYDKDF (reference sequence). With 4 bases clipped from V and 1 base from J, the junction kept 11 bases outside the gene matches. The CDR3 runs to 17 residues. The CDR3 DNA reads TGTGCCACCAGCATTCCTTCGGGGGGAGGGGGCACAGATACGCAGTATTTT. Its protein is CATSIPSGGGGTDTQYF.

This clonotype has a handful of counts. V usage is TRBV3-1 and J usage is TRBJ1-2; D not certain. Deletions cut 4 bases from V and 4 bases from J, with 10 bases between. The CDR3 totals 13 residues. Germline CDR1 LGHDT, CDR2 YNNKEL (reference sequence). Here the CDR3 DNA reads TGTGCCAGCAGCCCCGCCGGAGGCTATGGCTACACCTTC. Translating it yields CASSPAGGYGYTF. The variable domain in full, with the rest retrieved from reference TRBV3-1 and TRBJ1-2, is DTAVSQTPKYLVTQMGNDKSIKCEQNLGHDTMYWYKQDSKKFLKIMFSYNNKELIINETVPNRFSPKSPDKAHLNLHINSLELGDSAVYFCASSPAGGYGYTFGSGTRLTVV.

With respect to this clonotype: A much larger clone lies a single base off, so this may be a read error. This sequence joins TRBV5-1 and TRBJ2-4; D is unresolved. Germline CDR1 SGHRS, CDR2 YFSETQ. V lost 0 bases and J lost 3, with 13 bases in between. This CDR3 comprises 16 residues. The CDR3 region has the DNA TGCGCCAGCAGCTTGGGTGGCGGCGAGCACAAAAACATTCAGTACTTC. Protein product: CASSLGGGEHKNIQYF. Using reference TRBV5-1 and TRBJ2-4 for the parts outside the CDR3, the full variable domain is KAGVTQTPRYLIKTRGQQVTLSCSPISGHRSVSWYQQTPGQGLQFLFEYFSETQRNKGNFPGRFSGRQFSNSRSEMNVSTLELGDSALYLCASSLGGGEHKNIQYFGAGTRLSVL.

This chain links TRBV2 with TRBJ2-2, with D possibly being TRBD1 (6 bases). In germline, CDR1 is SNHLY, CDR2 FYNNEI. Trimming removed 2 bases from V and 5 bases from J, with 18 bases in between. The CDR3 contains 17 residues. The CDR3 spells CASSEPDRTVSTGELFF. The CDR3 DNA sequence: TGTGCCAGCAGTGAACCCGACAGGACGGTTTCGACCGGGGAGCTGTTTTTT.

There are a few counts of this clonotype. The chain couples TRBV12-3 or TRBV12-4 to TRBJ1-5; 11 nucleotides align to TRBD1. This CDR3 region has 15 residues. Trimming removed 1 base from V and 6 bases from J; junction bases left unmatched: 2. This CDR3 reads CASSLVGTGGQPQHF. The DNA for the CDR3 is TGTGCCAGCAGTTTAGTTGGGACAGGGGGTCAGCCCCAGCATTTT.

The V call is TRBV28, the J call TRBJ2-1, with no clear D. Germline loops: CDR1 MDHEN, CDR2 SYDVKM. CDR3 length: 10 amino acids. The V end was cut by 6 bases, the J end by 13 bases, with 10 bases between. This CDR3 is CASRGTVQFF. CDR3 coding DNA: TGTGCCAGCAGGGGCACGGTCCAGTTCTTC.

The chain links TRBV21-1 to TRBJ2-7; TRBD1, the table's D call, was not compared with the DNA. TRBV21-1 corresponds to a pseudogene. This CDR3 is built from 14 residues. CDR3 residues: CASSTGQPLYEQYV. CDR3 DNA sequence: TGTGCCAGCAGCACGGGACAGCCTCTCTACGAGCAGTACGTC.

This chain joins TRBV5-1 and TRBJ1-6; D possibly corresponds to TRBD1 (5 bases). V was shortened by 5 bases and J by 4 bases, with 13 bases between the two germline ends. The germline gives CDR1 SGHRS, CDR2 YFSETQ. There are 15 residues in the CDR3. The CDR3 reads CASRSSRGYNSPLHF. CDR3 coding DNA: TGCGCCAGCAGGTCGAGTAGGGGATATAATTCACCCCTCCACTTT.

The table lists this clonotype with a few counts. V gene TRBV9 combines with J gene TRBJ1-6; D call uncertain. V lost 3 bases to trimming and J lost 0 bases, with 13 bases between them. Per germline, CDR1 SGDLS and CDR2 YYNGEE. CDR3 length equals 17 residues. In DNA, the CDR3 is TGTGCCAGCAGCGCGAAACAGAGGAGCTCCTATAATTCACCCCTCCACTTT. Translation gives CASSAKQRSSYNSPLHF.

The sample holds many counts of this clonotype. The chain links TRBV5-1 to TRBJ2-1; 10 bases match TRBD2. CDR1 and CDR2 (germline): SGHRS, YFSETQ. V shed 4 bases, J shed 7 bases, and the junction held 2 bases outside the gene matches. The CDR3 covers 13 residues. This CDR3 is CASSTSGNNEQFF. In DNA, the CDR3 is TGCGCCAGCAGCACTAGCGGGAATAATGAGCAGTTCTTC.

Only a few counts were recorded for this clonotype. The V and J genes are TRBV12-3 or TRBV12-4 and TRBJ2-7, with 12 bases fitting TRBD2. After removal of 5 bases from V and 0 bases from J, the junction contained 5 bases not matched to a gene. The CDR3 loop spans 16 amino acids. CDR3 in DNA: TGTGCCAGCAGTCCCGTGACTAGCGGGAGCTCCTACGAGCAGTACGTC. Its translation: CASSPVTSGSSYEQYV.

This clonotype was counted ten times or more. This chain connects TRBV28 to TRBJ1-2; D call uncertain. Germline loops: CDR1 MDHEN, CDR2 SYDVKM. Trimming removed 7 bases from V and 4 bases from J, with 16 bases in between. CDR3 length: 14 residues. This CDR3 reads CASILSGRPYGYTF. The CDR3, as DNA: TGTGCCAGCATCCTATCCGGACGGCCCTATGGCTACACCTTC.

Ten or more counts support this clonotype. The chain joins TRBV7-2 to TRBJ1-6, with 7 bases aligning to TRBD1. CDR1 is SGHTA, CDR2 FQGNSA, per germline. This CDR3 region has 17 residues. J was trimmed by 0 bases and V by 3 bases; bases with no gene match: 5. Here the CDR3 reads CASSFTGESSYNSPLHF. The DNA of the CDR3 is TGTGCCAGCAGCTTTACAGGGGAGAGCTCCTATAATTCACCCCTCCACTTT.

The chain is built from TRBV20-1 and TRBJ1-3; D ambiguous. The V gene lost 5 bases and the J gene lost 4 bases, with 9 bases spanning the gap. The CDR3 spans 12 residues. CDR1 and CDR2 (germline): DFQATT, SNEGSKA (reference sequence). The CDR3 here is CSARKQGNTIYF. In DNA, the CDR3 is TGCAGTGCTCGAAAACAGGGAAACACCATATATTTT.

This clonotype came up a few times. The V and J genes are TRBV5-1 and TRBJ1-1; D is ambiguous. CDR3 size: 15 residues. V gave up 1 base and J gave up 1 base, with 11 bases separating them. Germline V gene sequence: CDR1 SGHRS, CDR2 YFSETQ. CDR3 sequence (DNA): TGCGCCAGCAGCTTGTTTTACGGGCGGAACACTGAAGCTTTCTTT. It is translated as CASSLFYGRNTEAFF. The full variable domain, its missing parts supplied by reference TRBV5-1 and TRBJ1-1, is KAGVTQTPRYLIKTRGQQVTLSCSPISGHRSVSWYQQTPGQGLQFLFEYFSETQRNKGNFPGRFSGRQFSNSRSEMNVSTLELGDSALYLCASSLFYGRNTEAFFGQGTRLTVV.

This chain uses TRBV18 with TRBJ2-2, with 8 bases aligning to TRBD1. The CDR3 has 19 residues. The V and J ends lost 1 base and 7 bases, in that order; junction bases with no gene match: 17. In germline, CDR1 is KGHSH, CDR2 LQKENI. The CDR3 nucleotides are TGTGCCAGCTCACCACGTCCTTACAGGACAGGGACGGAGAACGGGGAGCTGTTTTTT. Its translation: CASSPRPYRTGTENGELFF.

This clonotype appeared a few times. The rearrangement links TRBV30 to TRBJ2-3, with 9 bases fitting TRBD2. CDR1 is GTSNPN and CDR2 is SVGIG in the germline V gene (reference sequence). The junction had 10 bases not matched to a gene; V was cut back by 0 bases and J by 6 bases. The CDR3 is 16 amino acids. CDR3 DNA sequence: TGTGCCTGGAGTGTACCGCCTAGCGGGACCGGGGATACGCAGTATTTT. Translated, it gives CAWSVPPSGTGDTQYF.

This clonotype was detected many times. This rearrangement joins TRBV9 to TRBJ2-1; 10 bases agree with TRBD2. Germline trimming cut 4 bases from V and 2 bases from J; bases unmatched to any gene: 9. The CDR3 spans 17 residues. Germline lookup yields CDR1 SGDLS and CDR2 YYNGEE. CDR3 coding DNA: TGTGCCAGCAGCCCCCGGGGTACTAGCGGGGCCTACAATGAGCAGTTCTTC. This sequence encodes CASSPRGTSGAYNEQFF.